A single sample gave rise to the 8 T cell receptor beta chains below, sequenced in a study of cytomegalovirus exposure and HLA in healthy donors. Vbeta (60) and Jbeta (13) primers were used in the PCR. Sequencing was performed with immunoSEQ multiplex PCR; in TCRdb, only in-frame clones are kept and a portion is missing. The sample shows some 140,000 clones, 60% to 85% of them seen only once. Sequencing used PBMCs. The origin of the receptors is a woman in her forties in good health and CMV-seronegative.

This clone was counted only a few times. The CDR3 region is CASHNLRLGSGYQPQHF. CDR3 nucleotide sequence: TGTGCCAGCCATAACCTTAGGCTCGGGAGCGGATATCAGCCCCAGCATTTT. The gene calls are TRBV28 and TRBJ1-5; no reliable D call. V was trimmed by 8 bases and J by 5 bases, leaving 25 bases between them. The CDR3 is 17 residues long. Per the germline V gene, CDR1 is MDHEN and CDR2 is SYDVKM.

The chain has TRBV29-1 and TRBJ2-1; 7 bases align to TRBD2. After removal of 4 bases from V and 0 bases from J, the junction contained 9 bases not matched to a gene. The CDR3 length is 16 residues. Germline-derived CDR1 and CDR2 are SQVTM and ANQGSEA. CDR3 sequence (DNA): TGCAGCGTTGGACTACCGCGGGGGAGCTCCTACAATGAGCAGTTCTTC. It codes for CSVGLPRGSSYNEQFF.

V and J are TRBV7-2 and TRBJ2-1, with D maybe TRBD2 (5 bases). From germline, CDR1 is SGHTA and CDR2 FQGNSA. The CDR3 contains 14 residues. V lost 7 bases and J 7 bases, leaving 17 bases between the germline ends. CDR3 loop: CASKTYYPGNEQFF. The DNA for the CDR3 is TGTGCCAGCAAAACGTACTATCCGGGGAATGAGCAGTTCTTC.

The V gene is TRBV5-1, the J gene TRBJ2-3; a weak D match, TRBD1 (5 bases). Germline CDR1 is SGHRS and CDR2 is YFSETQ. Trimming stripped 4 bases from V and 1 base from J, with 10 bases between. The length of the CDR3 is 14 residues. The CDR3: CASSGTRGTDTQYF. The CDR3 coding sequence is TGCGCCAGCAGCGGAACCAGGGGCACAGATACGCAGTATTTT.

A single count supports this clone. The CDR3 region is CASSAPLGTQYF. The DNA for the CDR3 is TGTGCCAGCAGCGCCCCCCTCGGGACCCAGTACTTC. The rearrangement joins TRBV7-8 to TRBJ2-5; D ambiguous. The V and J ends lost 5 bases and 7 bases respectively, with 11 bases between them. Germline lookup yields CDR1 SGHVS and CDR2 FQNEAQ. CDR3 size: 12 residues.

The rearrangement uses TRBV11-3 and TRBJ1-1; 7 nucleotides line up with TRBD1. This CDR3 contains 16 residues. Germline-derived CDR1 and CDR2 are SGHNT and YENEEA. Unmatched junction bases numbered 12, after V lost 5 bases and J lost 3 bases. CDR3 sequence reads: CASSPGRGLEYTEAFF. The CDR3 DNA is TGTGCCAGCAGCCCCGGGAGGGGGCTAGAATACACTGAAGCTTTCTTT. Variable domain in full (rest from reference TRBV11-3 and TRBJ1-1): EAGVVQSPRYKIIEKKQPVAFWCNPISGHNTLYWYLQNLGQGPELLIRYENEEAVDDSQLPKDRFSAERLKGVDSTLKIQPAELGDSAVYLCASSPGRGLEYTEAFFGQGTRLTVV.

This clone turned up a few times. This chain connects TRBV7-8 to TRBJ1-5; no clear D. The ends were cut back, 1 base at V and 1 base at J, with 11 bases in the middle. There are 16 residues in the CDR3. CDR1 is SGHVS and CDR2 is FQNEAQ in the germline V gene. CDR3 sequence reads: CASSLVRSLSNQPQHF. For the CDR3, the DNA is TGTGCCAGCAGCTTAGTGAGGTCCTTGAGCAATCAGCCCCAGCATTTT.

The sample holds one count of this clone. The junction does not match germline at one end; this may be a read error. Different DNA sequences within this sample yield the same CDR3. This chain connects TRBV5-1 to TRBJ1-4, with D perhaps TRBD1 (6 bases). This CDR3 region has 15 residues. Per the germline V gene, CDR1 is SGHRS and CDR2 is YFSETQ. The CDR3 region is CASSYSGATNEKLFF. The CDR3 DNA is TGCGCTAGCAGCTATTCAGGGGCAACTAATGAAAAACTGTTTTTT.